The TCR beta chain described here comes from a study of T cell repertoires in cytomegalovirus infection. Study context: Recently described HLA-C-restricted plus well-studied HLA-B-restricted CMV epitopes were used.

Using its own MiXCR run on the reads, TCRdb lists one record per CDR3 protein. The table includes roughly 87,000 distinct CDR3 sequences, 25% to 30% detected once. This clonotype was seen many times. Its antigen is as yet unknown. The sample was CD8+ T cells from cultured PBMCs, taken from culture after CMV antigen stimulation. The TCR was taken from a human donor in good health (CMV status not recorded). Some clones in this sample may be carry-over from other donors' samples.

CDR3 region: CASSLSRGDEQFF. Here the CDR3 DNA reads TGTGCCAGCAGTTTATCCCGCGGGGATGAGCAGTTCTTC. The chain joins TRBV27 to TRBJ2-1; D might be TRBD2 (6 bases). The V end was cut by 0 bases, the J end by 8 bases, with 8 bases between. CDR1 is MNHEY, CDR2 SMNVEV, per germline (reference sequence). CDR3 length: 13 amino acids.